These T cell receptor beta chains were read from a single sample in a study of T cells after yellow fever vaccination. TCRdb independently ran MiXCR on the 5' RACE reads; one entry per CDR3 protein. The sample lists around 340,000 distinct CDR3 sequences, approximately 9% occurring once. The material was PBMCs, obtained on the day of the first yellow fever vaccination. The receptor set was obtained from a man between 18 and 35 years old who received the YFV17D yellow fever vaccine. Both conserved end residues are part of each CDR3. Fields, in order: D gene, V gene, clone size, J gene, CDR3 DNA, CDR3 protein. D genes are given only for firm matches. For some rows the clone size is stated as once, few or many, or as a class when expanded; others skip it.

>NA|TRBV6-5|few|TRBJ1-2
TGTGCCAGCAGTTACTACGGGAGCTATGGCTACACCTTC
CASSYYGSYGYTF
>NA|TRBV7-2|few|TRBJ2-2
TGTGCCAGCAGCTGGGGGAACACCGGGGAGCTGTTTTTT
CASSWGNTGELFF
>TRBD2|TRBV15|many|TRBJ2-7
TGTGCCACCAGCAGAGATCATCTAGCGGGGAGAAACTACGAGCAGTACTTC
CATSRDHLAGRNYEQYF
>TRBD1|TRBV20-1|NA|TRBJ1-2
TGCAGTGCTCCGGGCGGACAGGGAGGATATGGCTACACCTTC
CSAPGGQGGYGYTF
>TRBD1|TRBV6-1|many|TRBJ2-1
TGTGCCAGCAGTGGGAAACCGGGACAGGGGTCGGTGGAGCAGTTCTTC
CASSGKPGQGSVEQFF
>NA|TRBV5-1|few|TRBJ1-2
TGCGCCAGCAGCTTTGAATTCGACTATGGCTACACCTTC
CASSFEFDYGYTF
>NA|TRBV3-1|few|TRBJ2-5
TGTGCCAGCAGCTGGTTGGGGCAAGAGACCCAGTACTTC
CASSWLGQETQYF
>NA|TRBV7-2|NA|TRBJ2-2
TGTGCCAGCAGCTTGGTGTCTACCGGCACCGGGGAGCTGTTTTTT
CASSLVSTGTGELFF
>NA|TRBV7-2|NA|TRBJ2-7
TGTGCCAGCAGCCCTAGCGCCAGCCCCTACGAGCAGTACTTC
CASSPSASPYEQYF
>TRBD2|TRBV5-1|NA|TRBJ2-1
TGCGCCAGCAGCTTGGGTGCTAGCGGGGGGGCCGTGGGCGAGTTCTTC
CASSLGASGGAVGEFF
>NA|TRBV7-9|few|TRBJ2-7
TGTGCCAGCAGCTCAAGGGTAAGCTACGAGCAGTACTTC
CASSSRVSYEQYF
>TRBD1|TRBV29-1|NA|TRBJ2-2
TGCAGCGTTACGGACAGGGTATCTGCCGGGGAGCTGTTTTTT
CSVTDRVSAGELFF
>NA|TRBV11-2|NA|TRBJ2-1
TGTGCCAGCAGCTTAGGCCCCGACAGCTCGCGTGAGCAGTTCTTC
CASSLGPDSSREQFF
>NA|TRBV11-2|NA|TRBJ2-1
TGTGCCAGCAGCTTACACCCCGGGGGCAATGAGCAGTTCTTC
CASSLHPGGNEQFF
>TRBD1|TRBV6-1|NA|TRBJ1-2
TGTGCCAGCAGAGTGACAGGGGTTGACTATGGCTACACCTTC
CASRVTGVDYGYTF
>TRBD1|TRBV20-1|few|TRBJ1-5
TGCAGTGCCCTGGACGAACAGGGGAGTCAGCCCCAGCATTTT
CSALDEQGSQPQHF
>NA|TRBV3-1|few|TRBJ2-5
TGTGCCAGCAGCCAATCTTGGCAGCTACAAGAGACCCAGTACTTC
CASSQSWQLQETQYF
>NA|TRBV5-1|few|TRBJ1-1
TGCGCCAGCAGCTTGGAGACATCTGGGATGAACACTGAAGCTTTCTTT
CASSLETSGMNTEAFF
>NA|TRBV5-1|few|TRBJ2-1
TGCGCCAGCAGCTTCGGGGACGACCGGGAGCAGTTCTTC
CASSFGDDREQFF
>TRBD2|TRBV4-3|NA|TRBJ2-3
TGCGCCAGCAGCCAAGATTTAGCGGGGGGCGCAGATACGCAGTATTTT
CASSQDLAGGADTQYF
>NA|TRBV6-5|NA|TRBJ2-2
TGTGCCAGCAGTTACTCGATAGGGGCCGGGGAGCTGTTTTTT
CASSYSIGAGELFF
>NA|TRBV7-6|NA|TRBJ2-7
TGTGCCAGCAGCTTACAGGCGGGGCGGAACGAGCAGTACTTC
CASSLQAGRNEQYF
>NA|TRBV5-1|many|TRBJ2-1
TGCGCCAGCAGCTTAACCGGTGGGAATGAGCAGTTCTTC
CASSLTGGNEQFF
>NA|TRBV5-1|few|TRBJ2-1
TGCGCCAGCAGTCAGGAAACTAGCTCCTACAATGAGCAGTTCTTC
CASSQETSSYNEQFF
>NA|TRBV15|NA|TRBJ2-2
TGTGCCACCAGCAGAGATGCGGGGACCGGGGAGCTGTTTTTT
CATSRDAGTGELFF
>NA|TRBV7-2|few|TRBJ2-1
TGTGCCAGCAGCTTAGTTTTAACAGATTCCTACAATGAGCAGTTCTTC
CASSLVLTDSYNEQFF
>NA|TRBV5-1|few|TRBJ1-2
TGCGCCAGCAGCACCCGGGACATAAACACTTACACCTTC
CASSTRDINTYTF
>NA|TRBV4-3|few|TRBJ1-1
TGCGCCAGCAGCCAAGGGGTCAAAAACACTGAAGCTTTCTTT
CASSQGVKNTEAFF
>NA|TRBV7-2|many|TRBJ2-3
TGTGCCAGCAGCTCGTTCGGAGGGGGGGGCCAAGATACGCAGTATTTT
CASSSFGGGGQDTQYF
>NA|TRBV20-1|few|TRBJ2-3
TGCAGTGCTAGGCGGGGGCGGGACGGCACAGATACGCAGTATTTT
CSARRGRDGTDTQYF
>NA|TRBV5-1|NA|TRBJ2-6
TGCGCCAGCAGCCTTGGATCGGCTAGTTGGTTACCTGGGGCCAACGTCCTGACTTTC
CASSLGSASWLPGANVLTF
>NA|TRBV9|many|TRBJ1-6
TGTGCCAGCAGCGTAGTTGGCGACAATTCACCCCTCCACTTT
CASSVVGDNSPLHF
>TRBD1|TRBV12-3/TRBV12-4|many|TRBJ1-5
TGTGCCAGCAGCTCGACAGGGTATAGCAATCAGCCCCAGCATTTT
CASSSTGYSNQPQHF
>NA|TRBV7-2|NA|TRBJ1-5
TGTGCCAGCAGCTATGGGGGTATTGGGCATCAGCCCCAGCATTTT
CASSYGGIGHQPQHF
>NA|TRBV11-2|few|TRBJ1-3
TGTGCCAGCAGCGCAGGAAACTCTGGAAACACCATATATTTT
CASSAGNSGNTIYF
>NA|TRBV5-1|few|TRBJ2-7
TGCGCCAGCAGCGCCGACAGGACCTACGAGCAGTACTTC
CASSADRTYEQYF
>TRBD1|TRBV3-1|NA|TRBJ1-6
TGTGCCTCCACCCAAGTCCCTTTGTCTACAGGGGGTAATTCACCCCTCCACTTT
CASTQVPLSTGGNSPLHF
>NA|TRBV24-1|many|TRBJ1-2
TGTGCCACCAGTGATTTTACGGGCAATGGCTACACCTTC
CATSDFTGNGYTF
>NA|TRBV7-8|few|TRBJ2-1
TGTGCCAGCAGCTTAGTTGGGGCCGTCTTGAATGAGCAGTTCTTC
CASSLVGAVLNEQFF
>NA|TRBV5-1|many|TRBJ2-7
TGCGCCAGCAGCTTGGCCTTGGGACAATCCAACTACGAGCAGTACTTC
CASSLALGQSNYEQYF
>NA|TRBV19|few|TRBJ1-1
TGTGCCAGTAGTAAAGCAGGGGAGACTGAAGCTTTCTTT
CASSKAGETEAFF
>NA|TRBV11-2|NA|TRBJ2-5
TGTGCCAGCAGCTCCCAGGAAGAGACCCAGTACTTC
CASSSQEETQYF
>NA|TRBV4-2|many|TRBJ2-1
TGTGCCAGCAGCTTGACCGGGACACGATCCTACAATGAGCAGTTCTTC
CASSLTGTRSYNEQFF
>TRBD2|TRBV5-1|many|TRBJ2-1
TGCGCCAGCAGCCTGGGACTAGCGGGGGCGCTGAATGAGCAGTTCTTC
CASSLGLAGALNEQFF
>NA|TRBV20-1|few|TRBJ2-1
TGCAGTGGCACCACTTACAATGAGCAGTTCTTC
CSGTTYNEQFF
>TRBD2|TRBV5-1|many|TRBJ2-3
TGCGCCAGCAGCTTGGCCTTAGCGGGGAGAGATACGCAGTATTTT
CASSLALAGRDTQYF
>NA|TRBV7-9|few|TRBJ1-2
TGTGCCAGCAGCTTAGCGGGGAGAGGCTACACCTTC
CASSLAGRGYTF
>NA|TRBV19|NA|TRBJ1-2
TGTGCCAGTAGTATGAGTCAGAGCTATGGCTACACCTTC
CASSMSQSYGYTF
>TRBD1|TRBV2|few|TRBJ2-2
TGTGCCTGCAGCGATCACAGGGGGCGCGCCCTTGGCGCCGGGGAGCTGTTTTTT
CACSDHRGRALGAGELFF
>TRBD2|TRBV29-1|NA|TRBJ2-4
TGCAGCGTTGAAAGCGGGGGCAGTCTAGCCAAAAACATTCAGTACTTC
CSVESGGSLAKNIQYF
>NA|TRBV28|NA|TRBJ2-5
TGTGCCAGCAGGGTGGGGAAAGAGACCCAGTACTTC
CASRVGKETQYF
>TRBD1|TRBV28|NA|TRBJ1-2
TGTGCCATGAGCCCCGGGACAGGGGCTAACTATGGCTACACCTTC
CAMSPGTGANYGYTF
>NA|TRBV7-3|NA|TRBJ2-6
TGTGCCAGCAGTCGTGACAGGCCAAGCTCTGGGGCCAACGTCCTGACTTTC
CASSRDRPSSGANVLTF
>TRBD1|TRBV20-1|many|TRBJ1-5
TGCAGCGCGGACAGGGGAAACGGTCAGCCCCAGCATTTT
CSADRGNGQPQHF
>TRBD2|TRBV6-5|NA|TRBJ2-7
TGTGCCAGCAGTTACTCGATGGCAGCGGGGGGCGGATTATCCTACGAGCAGTACTTC
CASSYSMAAGGGLSYEQYF